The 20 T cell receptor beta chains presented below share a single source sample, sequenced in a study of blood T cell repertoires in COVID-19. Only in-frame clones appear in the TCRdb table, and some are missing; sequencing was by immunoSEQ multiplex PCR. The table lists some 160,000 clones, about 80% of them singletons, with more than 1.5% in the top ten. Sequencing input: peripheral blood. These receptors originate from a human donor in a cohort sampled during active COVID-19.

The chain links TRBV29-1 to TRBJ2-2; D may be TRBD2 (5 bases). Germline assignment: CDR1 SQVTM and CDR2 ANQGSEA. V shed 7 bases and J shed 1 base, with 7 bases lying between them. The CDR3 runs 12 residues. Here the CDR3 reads CSARGNTGELFF. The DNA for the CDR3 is TGCAGCGCTCGGGGGAACACCGGGGAGCTGTTTTTT.

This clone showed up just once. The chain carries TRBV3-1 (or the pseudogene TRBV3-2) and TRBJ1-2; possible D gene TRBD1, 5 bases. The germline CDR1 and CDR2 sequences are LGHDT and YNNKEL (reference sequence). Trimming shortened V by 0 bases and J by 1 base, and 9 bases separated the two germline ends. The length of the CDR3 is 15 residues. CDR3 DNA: TGTGCCAGCAGCCAAGATGACGGGGGTAACTATGGCTACACCTTC. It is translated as CASSQDDGGNYGYTF.

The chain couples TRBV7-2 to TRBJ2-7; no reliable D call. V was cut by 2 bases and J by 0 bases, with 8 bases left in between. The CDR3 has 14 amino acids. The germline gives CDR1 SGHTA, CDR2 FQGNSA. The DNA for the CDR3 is TGTGCCAGCAGCTTAAAAGCGTCCTCCTACGAGCAGTACTTC. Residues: CASSLKASSYEQYF.

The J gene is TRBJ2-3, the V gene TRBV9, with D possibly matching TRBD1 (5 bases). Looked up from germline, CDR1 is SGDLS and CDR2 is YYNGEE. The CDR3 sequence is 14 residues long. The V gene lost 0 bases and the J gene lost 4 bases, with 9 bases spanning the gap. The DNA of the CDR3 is TGTGCCAGCAGCGTAGGTGGGGCCGCAGATACGCAGTATTTT. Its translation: CASSVGGAADTQYF.

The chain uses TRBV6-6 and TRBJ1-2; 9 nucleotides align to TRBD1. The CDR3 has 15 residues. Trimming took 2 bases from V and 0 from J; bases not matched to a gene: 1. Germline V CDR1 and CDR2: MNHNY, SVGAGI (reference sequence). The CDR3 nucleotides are TGTGCCAGCAGTTACAGGACAGGGGCTAACTATGGCTACACCTTC. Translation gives CASSYRTGANYGYTF.

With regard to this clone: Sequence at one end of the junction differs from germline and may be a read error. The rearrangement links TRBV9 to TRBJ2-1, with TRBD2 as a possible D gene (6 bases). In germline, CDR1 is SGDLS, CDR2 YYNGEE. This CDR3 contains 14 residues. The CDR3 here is CASSGGDSDNEQFF. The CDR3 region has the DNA TGTGCCAGCAGCGGGGGGGACTCCGACAATGAGCAGTTCTTC.

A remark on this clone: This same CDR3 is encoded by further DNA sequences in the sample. DNA of the CDR3: TGCGCCAGCAGCTGGACAGGGAACGAGCAGTACTTC. This codes for CASSWTGNEQYF. The chain links TRBV5-1 to TRBJ2-7, with 8 positions matching TRBD1. CDR3 size: 12 residues. Trimming took 3 bases from V and 5 from J; bases not matched to a gene: 1. Per the germline V gene, CDR1 is SGHRS and CDR2 is YFSETQ.

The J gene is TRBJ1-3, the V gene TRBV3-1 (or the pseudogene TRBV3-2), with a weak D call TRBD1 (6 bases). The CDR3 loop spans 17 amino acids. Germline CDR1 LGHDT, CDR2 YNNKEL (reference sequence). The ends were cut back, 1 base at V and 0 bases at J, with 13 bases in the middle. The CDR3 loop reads CASSQGTELVSGNTIYF. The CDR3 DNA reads TGTGCCAGCAGCCAAGGGACAGAACTTGTCTCTGGAAACACCATATATTTT.

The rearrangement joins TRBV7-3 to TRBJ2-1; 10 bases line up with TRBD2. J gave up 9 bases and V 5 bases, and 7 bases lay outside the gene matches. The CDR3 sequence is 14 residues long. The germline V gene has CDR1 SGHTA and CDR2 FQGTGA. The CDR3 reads CASSPLSGRVEQFF. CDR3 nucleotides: TGTGCCAGCAGCCCCCTGAGCGGGAGGGTTGAGCAGTTCTTC. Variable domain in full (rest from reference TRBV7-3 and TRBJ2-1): GAGVSQTPSNKVTEKGKYVELRCDPISGHTALYWYRQSLGQGPEFLIYFQGTGAADDSGLPNDRFFAVRPEGSVSTLKIQRTERGDSAVYLCASSPLSGRVEQFFGPGTRLTVL.

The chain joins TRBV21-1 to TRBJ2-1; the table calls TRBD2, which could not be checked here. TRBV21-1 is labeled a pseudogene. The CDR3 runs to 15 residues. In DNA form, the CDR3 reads TGTGCCAGCAGCAAAGCCCGACTGGACTACAATGAGCAGTTCTTC. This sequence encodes CASSKARLDYNEQFF.

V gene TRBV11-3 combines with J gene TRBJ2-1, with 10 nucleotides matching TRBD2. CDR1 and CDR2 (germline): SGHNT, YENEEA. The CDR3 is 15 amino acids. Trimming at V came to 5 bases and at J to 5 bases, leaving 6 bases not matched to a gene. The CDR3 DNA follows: TGTGCCAGCAGCCCTGGACTAGCGGCTGACAATGAGCAGTTCTTC. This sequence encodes CASSPGLAADNEQFF.

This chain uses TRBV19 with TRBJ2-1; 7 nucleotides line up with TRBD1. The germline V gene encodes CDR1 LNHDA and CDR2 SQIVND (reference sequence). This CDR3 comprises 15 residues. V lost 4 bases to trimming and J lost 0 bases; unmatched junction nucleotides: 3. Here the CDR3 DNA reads TGTGCCAGTAGTACAGGGGACAGCTCCTACAATGAGCAGTTCTTC. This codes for CASSTGDSSYNEQFF.

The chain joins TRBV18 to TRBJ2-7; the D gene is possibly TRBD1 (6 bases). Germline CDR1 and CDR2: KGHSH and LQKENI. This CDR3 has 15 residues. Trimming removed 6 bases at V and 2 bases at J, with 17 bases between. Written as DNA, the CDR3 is TGTGCCAGCTCTCAAACCGGGACACCTACCTACGAGCAGTACTTC. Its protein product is CASSQTGTPTYEQYF. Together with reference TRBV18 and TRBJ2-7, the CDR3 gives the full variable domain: NAGVMQNPRHLVRRRGQEARLRCSPMKGHSHVYWYRQLPEEGLKFMVYLQKENIIDESGMPKERFSAEFPKEGPSILRIQQVVRGDSAAYFCASSQTGTPTYEQYFGPGTRLTVT.

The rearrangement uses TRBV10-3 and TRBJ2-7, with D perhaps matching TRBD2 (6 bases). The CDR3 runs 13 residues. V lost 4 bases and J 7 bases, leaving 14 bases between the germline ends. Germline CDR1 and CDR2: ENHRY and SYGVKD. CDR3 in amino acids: CAISAPRAGEQYF. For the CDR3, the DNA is TGTGCCATCAGTGCCCCACGGGCGGGGGAGCAGTACTTC.

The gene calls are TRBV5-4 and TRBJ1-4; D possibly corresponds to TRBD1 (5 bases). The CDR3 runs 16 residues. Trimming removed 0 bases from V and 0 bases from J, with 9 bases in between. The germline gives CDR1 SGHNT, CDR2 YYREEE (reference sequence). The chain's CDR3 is CASSLALGATNEKLFF. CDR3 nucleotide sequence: TGTGCCAGCAGCTTGGCCTTAGGGGCAACTAATGAAAAACTGTTTTTT.

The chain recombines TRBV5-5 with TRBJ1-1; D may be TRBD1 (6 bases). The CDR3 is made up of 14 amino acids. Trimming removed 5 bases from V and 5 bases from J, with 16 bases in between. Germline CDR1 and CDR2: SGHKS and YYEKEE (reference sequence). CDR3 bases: TGTGCCAGCAGTTGGGGGGGCCCTGGGACTGAAGCTTTCTTT. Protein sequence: CASSWGGPGTEAFF.

CDR3 sequence: CASGGIGNEQFF. The CDR3 nucleotides read TGTGCCAGCGGGGGGATCGGGAATGAGCAGTTCTTC. The chain couples TRBV5-5 to TRBJ2-1, with TRBD2 as a possible D gene (6 bases). CDR1 and CDR2 (germline): SGHKS, YYEKEE (reference sequence). Trimming took 7 bases from V and 7 from J, leaving 12 bases between them. The CDR3 runs 12 residues.

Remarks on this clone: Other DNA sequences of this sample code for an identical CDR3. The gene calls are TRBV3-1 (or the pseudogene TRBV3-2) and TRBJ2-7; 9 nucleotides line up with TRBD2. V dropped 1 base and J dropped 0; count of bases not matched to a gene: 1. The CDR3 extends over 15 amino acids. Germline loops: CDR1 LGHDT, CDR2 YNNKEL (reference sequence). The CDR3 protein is CASSQVAGVSYEQYF. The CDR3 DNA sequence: TGTGCCAGCAGCCAAGTAGCGGGGGTCTCCTACGAGCAGTACTTC.

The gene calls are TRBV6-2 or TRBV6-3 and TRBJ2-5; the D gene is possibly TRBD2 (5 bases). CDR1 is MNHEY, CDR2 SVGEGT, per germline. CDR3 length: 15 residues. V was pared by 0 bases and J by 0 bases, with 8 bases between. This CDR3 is CASSYSVGDQETQYF. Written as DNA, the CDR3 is TGTGCCAGCAGTTACTCGGTGGGAGACCAAGAGACCCAGTACTTC.

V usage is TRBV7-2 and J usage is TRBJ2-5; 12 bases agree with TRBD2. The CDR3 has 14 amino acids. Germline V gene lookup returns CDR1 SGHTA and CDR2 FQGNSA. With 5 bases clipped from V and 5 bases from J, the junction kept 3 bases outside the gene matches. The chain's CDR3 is CASSTGTSGETQYF. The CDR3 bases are TGTGCCAGCAGCACAGGGACTAGCGGGGAGACCCAGTACTTC.